This TCR beta chain was identified during a study of T cells in Graves' hyperthyroidism and ophthalmopathy (dated by TCRdb to the late 2010s). Regarding the research as a whole: Peripheral blood was sampled at the time of initial diagnosis, prior to any treatment. In about six Graves' hyperthyroidism patients, the study also compared T-cell repertoires from thyroid tissue with T-cell repertoires from blood. The paper describes TCR Vbeta CDR3 sequencing of more than 120 peripheral blood samples, made up of approximately 40 ophthalmopathy patients, approximately 73 hyperthyroidism patients and 17 progressor patients. For training and testing, the approximately 97 patients in the discovery cohort were randomly divided in a 7:3 ratio. To identify TCR V-J signatures that set the groups apart, the researchers used a discovery cohort of 90 to 100 patients, made up of under 45 with Graves' ophthalmopathy and about 60 with stable Graves' hyperthyroidism. Prospective prediction of ophthalmopathy was tested in an independent validation cohort consisting of about 19 hyperthyroidism patients and approximately 16 patients who later progressed to ophthalmopathy. After sampling, hyperthyroidism patients received methimazole starting at 30 mg daily, and ophthalmopathy patients received high-dose intravenous methylprednisolone. Broad study findings and their caveats: No statistical method was used to set the sample size in advance, and investigators knew the group allocation. In validation, the model predicted progression to ophthalmopathy a median of approximately 6.6 months before onset, with approximately 71% sensitivity and about 75% specificity. Ophthalmopathy was separated from stable hyperthyroidism by a 13 V-J signature model, with around 88% sensitivity and around 81% specificity obtained in cross-validation and 80%/75% obtained in testing. Most expanded thyroid clonotypes (frequency above 0.001) were also detected in blood, a finding suggesting that blood repertoires may reflect thyroid immune responses.

Taken from the germline V gene (reference sequence), the CDR1 and CDR2 loops are SEHNR and FQNEAQ. V drops 8 bases and J drops 8 bases, leaving 3 bases in between. The CDR3 numbers 9 residues from cysteine through phenylalanine. Here the CDR3 DNA is all that survives: 27 bases in frame from base 1. A patient counted as having stable Graves' hyperthyroidism if no progression to ophthalmopathy occurred over 18 months of follow-up. Hyperthyroidism patients were aged 18 to 65 years and newly diagnosed, with disease duration of less than 2 months. The study excluded patients with uncontrolled infections, other autoimmune diseases, pregnancy or lactation. Diagnoses were based on clinical symptoms, serum thyroxine and TRAb, thyroid ultrasound and orbital computed tomography. PBMCs were separated from under 11 ml of fresh peripheral blood using Ficoll-Paque density gradient centrifugation. Total RNA was extracted with Trizol reagent, and quality was checked on an Agilent 2100 Bioanalyzer.

The TCR beta CDR3 regions were amplified from the RNA transcripts. A first-round RT-PCR of the TCR CDR3 used the HTBI primer set with the Qiagen OneStep RT-PCR kit. Libraries were constructed in a second round of multiplex PCR, after which size selection and purification were carried out. Paired-end sequencing of the libraries was performed with 100 bp reads on an Illumina HiSeq2000. For the original study's pipeline: Raw data were processed with SOAPnuke, discarding reads with adapters, uncalled bases, mean Phred below 15, or no exact constant-primer or identifier match. High-quality paired reads were merged using COPE v1.2.5, and each unique nucleotide sequence was defined as a clonotype. MiTCR v1.1 was used to align the clonotypes against IMGT TRBV, TRBD and TRBJ reference segments. The analysis was restricted to V-J combinations with a frequency above 0.0001, which together covered 99.2% of the repertoires. A TCS score was defined as the ratio of F50 (clonal expansion) to E x V (chaos), with BLOSUM62-based TCRdist applied between CDR3 peptides within each V-J. Welch's t-statistics and random forest reduced 500 to 650 V-J features to roughly 13, which were used in a naive Bayes classifier (R e1071). Thyroid-blood repertoire similarity was quantified with the Morisita-Horn index. TCRdb reprocessed the public reads (quality trimming at Q25 with fastp, clone calling with MiXCR) and kept in-frame beta chains. Duplicate CDR3 protein sequences are folded into a single record with the most common DNA and genes. The V and J calls, along with clone size, are taken from TCRdb and not from the paper's own processing. The sample includes just under 750,000 distinct CDR3 sequences, with 30% to 40% observed a single time. Clones ranked in the top ten supply around 30% of the sample.

The sample holds many counts of this clonotype. The antigen it recognizes is unknown. Base qualities are not recorded, but no much larger clone differs from it by a single base. The sequenced material came from blood. This clonotype originated in a woman aged 40 to 49 with Graves' hyperthyroidism. The sequence joins TRBV7-9 to TRBJ2-2; no confident D gene assignment can be made. Read as DNA, the sequence is TGTGCCAGCGGAGGGGAGCTGTTTTTT. Translated, it gives CASGGELFF. Outside the CDR3, residues come from the reference TRBV7-9 and TRBJ2-2 proteins, so the full variable domain is: DTGVSQNPRHKITKRGQNVTFRCDPISEHNRLYWYRQTLGQGPEFLTYFQNEAQLEKSRLLSDRFSAERPKGSFSTLEIQRTEQGDSAMYLCASGGELFFGEGSRLTVL.